A single sample is the source of the 14 T cell receptor beta chains below, sequenced in a study of blood T cell repertoires in COVID-19. TCRdb's table, derived via immunoSEQ multiplex PCR, lists solely in-frame clones and lacks some. The sample shows about 160,000 clones, around 80% of them seen only once. Sequenced input: peripheral blood. All receptors come from a human donor with acute or convalescent COVID-19. The donor label of this sample is uncertain.

The chain has TRBV7-2 and TRBJ2-3; D ambiguous. In germline, CDR1 is SGHTA, CDR2 FQGNSA. This CDR3 region has 14 residues. V gave up 2 bases and J gave up 2 bases, with 8 bases separating them. In DNA form, the CDR3 reads TGTGCCAGCAGCTTATCTCCTACCACAGATACGCAGTATTTT. Translated: CASSLSPTTDTQYF.

The V and J genes are TRBV5-1 and TRBJ2-3, with D perhaps TRBD2 (5 bases). This CDR3 has 16 residues. Germline lookup yields CDR1 SGHRS and CDR2 YFSETQ. Trimming left V 0 bases short and J 9 bases short, with 20 bases between. The DNA for the CDR3 is TGCGCCAGCAGCTTGGTATTTTCCGAGGGTCCGGGGACGCAGTATTTT. Amino acids: CASSLVFSEGPGTQYF. Full variable domain (missing parts from reference TRBV5-1 and TRBJ2-3): KAGVTQTPRYLIKTRGQQVTLSCSPISGHRSVSWYQQTPGQGLQFLFEYFSETQRNKGNFPGRFSGRQFSNSRSEMNVSTLELGDSALYLCASSLVFSEGPGTQYFGPGTRLTVL.

The chain uses TRBV7-2 and TRBJ1-5; 7 bases match TRBD1. The CDR3 loop spans 16 amino acids. Germline V gene lookup returns CDR1 SGHTA and CDR2 FQGNSA. Trimming at V came to 5 bases and at J to 4 bases, leaving 11 bases not matched to a gene. The CDR3 bases are TGTGCCAGCAGCCCTAATCCAGGGGGACGGAATCAGCCCCAGCATTTT. This codes for CASSPNPGGRNQPQHF. The complete variable domain, with remaining parts taken from reference TRBV7-2 and TRBJ1-5, reads GAGVSQSPSNKVTEKGKDVELRCDPISGHTALYWYRQSLGQGLEFLIYFQGNSAPDKSGLPSDRFSAERTGGSVSTLTIQRTQQEDSAVYLCASSPNPGGRNQPQHFGDGTRLSIL.

The chain links TRBV10-3 to TRBJ2-5; 7 bases are shared with TRBD2. The junction had 6 bases not matched to a gene; V was cut back by 0 bases and J by 5 bases. The CDR3 is made up of 15 amino acids. Germline-derived CDR1 and CDR2 are ENHRY and SYGVKD. DNA for the CDR3: TGTGCCATCAGTGAGTCGACGGGGGGTGGCGAGACCCAGTACTTC. As protein: CAISESTGGGETQYF.

The chain uses TRBV30 and TRBJ1-2, with 7 bases aligning to TRBD1. The CDR3 has 12 amino acids. Per germline, CDR1 GTSNPN and CDR2 SVGIG (reference sequence). J gave up 8 bases and V 3 bases, and 6 bases lay outside the gene matches. CDR3 protein: CAWRRDSEGYTF. Written as DNA, the CDR3 is TGTGCCTGGAGGAGGGACAGCGAGGGCTACACCTTC. The full variable domain, rest sourced from reference TRBV30 and TRBJ1-2, is SQTIHQWPATLVQPVGSPLSLECTVEGTSNPNLYWYRQAAGRGLQLLFYSVGIGQISSEVPQNLSASRPQDRQFILSSKKLLLSDSGFYLCAWRRDSEGYTFGSGTRLTVV.

This chain links TRBV24-1 with TRBJ2-5; the match to TRBD1 covers 7 bases. CDR3 length: 14 amino acids. V was pared by 6 bases and J by 1 base, with 4 bases of the junction left unmatched. Germline V gene data show CDR1 as KGHDR and CDR2 as SFDVKD. CDR3 region: CATSTGDPQETQYF. DNA of the CDR3: TGTGCCACCAGTACAGGGGATCCCCAAGAGACCCAGTACTTC.

The rearrangement joins TRBV4-1 to TRBJ1-2, with TRBD1 matching 7 bases. V trimming: 0 bases; J trimming: 5 bases; junction bases outside the gene matches: 0. CDR1 and CDR2 (germline): MGHRA, YSYEKL. The CDR3 has 13 amino acids. The DNA of the CDR3 is TGCGCCAGCAGCCAAGACAGGGGGTATGGCTACACCTTC. Amino acid sequence: CASSQDRGYGYTF.

The chain has TRBV10-3 and TRBJ2-2; maybe TRBD1 (6 bases). V was clipped by 2 bases and J by 6 bases, with 19 bases between them. Per the germline V gene, CDR1 is ENHRY and CDR2 is SYGVKD. The CDR3 sequence is 17 residues long. CDR3 loop: CAISEKAGQGTAGELFF. CDR3 DNA: TGTGCCATCAGTGAGAAGGCCGGGCAGGGGACCGCCGGGGAGCTGTTTTTT.

The rearrangement joins TRBV5-1 to TRBJ1-5, with 7 positions matching TRBD1. This CDR3 is 15 amino acids long. Germline assignment: CDR1 SGHRS and CDR2 YFSETQ. Unmatched junction bases numbered 3, after V lost 0 bases and J lost 3 bases. The CDR3 protein is CASSLGGQLNQPQHF. DNA of the CDR3: TGCGCCAGCAGCTTGGGGGGACAGCTCAATCAGCCCCAGCATTTT.

The J gene is TRBJ2-1, the V gene TRBV5-1; 11 bases fit TRBD2. Germline V lookup: CDR1 SGHRS, CDR2 YFSETQ. With 4 bases clipped from V and 7 bases from J, the junction kept 7 bases outside the gene matches. CDR3 length equals 15 residues. In DNA, the CDR3 is TGCGCCAGCAGCCTAGCGGGGGGCCTTTTAAATGAGCAGTTCTTC. It translates to CASSLAGGLLNEQFF.

The J gene is TRBJ1-5, the V gene TRBV2; 9 positions agree with TRBD1. The CDR3 has 18 amino acids. The germline V gene encodes CDR1 SNHLY and CDR2 FYNNEI. After removal of 6 bases from V and 3 bases from J, the junction contained 15 bases not matched to a gene. The CDR3 DNA reads TGTGCCAGCAGCCTAGGGATTCTGACAGGGGGTTTCAATCAGCCCCAGCATTTT. Amino acids: CASSLGILTGGFNQPQHF. The entire variable domain, with the rest obtained from reference TRBV2 and TRBJ1-5, is as follows: EPEVTQTPSHQVTQMGQEVILRCVPISNHLYFYWYRQILGQKVEFLVSFYNNEISEKSEIFDDQFSVERPDGSNFTLKIRSTKLEDSAMYFCASSLGILTGGFNQPQHFGDGTRLSIL.

This clone appeared a few times. This rearrangement joins TRBV13 to TRBJ1-2; D unclear. The CDR3 runs to 14 residues. Germline values: CDR1 PRHDT, CDR2 FYEKMQ (reference sequence). Trimming took off 4 bases at V and 8 bases at J, with 17 bases between the two ends. The CDR3 here is CASSSRTGRWGYTF. Here the CDR3 DNA reads TGTGCCAGCAGCTCCAGGACGGGAAGGTGGGGCTACACCTTC.

CDR3 in amino acids: CASSARLEETQYF. The DNA for the CDR3 is TGTGCCAGCAGCGCAAGACTTGAAGAGACCCAGTACTTC. The chain has TRBV11-2 and TRBJ2-5; D call uncertain. V lost 5 bases to trimming and J lost 3 bases, with 10 bases between them. CDR1 and CDR2 (germline): SGHAT, FQNNGV. The CDR3 loop spans 13 amino acids.

This clone was found once. The chain uses TRBV6-5 and TRBJ1-2; 8 bases match TRBD1. The junction had 6 bases not matched to a gene; V was cut back by 6 bases and J by 3 bases. The CDR3 has 14 amino acids. The germline V gene encodes CDR1 MNHEY and CDR2 SVGAGI. The CDR3 bases are TGTGCCAGCAGCCTCGGACAGGGACACTATGGCTACACCTTC. Amino acid sequence: CASSLGQGHYGYTF.